A single sample is the source of the 5 T cell receptor beta chains below, sequenced in a study of beta chain features in type 1 diabetes. The investigators reverse transcribed all of the isolated RNA, so they sequenced expressed TCRB transcripts. Profiled with immunoSEQ multiplex PCR; TCRdb holds only in-frame clones, not every one. In the table there are 500,000 to 700,000 clones, about a sixth of which are singletons. The sample comprised naive CD4+ T cells from blood. Source of these receptors: a man younger than 30 in good health.

The chain couples TRBV5-4 to TRBJ2-1; TRBD2 matches at 10 bases. Germline V CDR1 and CDR2: SGHNT, YYREEE (reference sequence). The CDR3 loop spans 18 amino acids. Trimming removed 3 bases from V and 0 bases from J; junction bases left unmatched: 9. The CDR3 sequence is CASSSKKAGGSSYNEQFF. CDR3 bases: TGTGCCAGCAGCTCAAAGAAAGCGGGGGGGAGCTCCTACAATGAGCAGTTCTTC.

This clone was found a few times. The CDR3 DNA follows: TGTGCCAGCAGTGAATTCGACAGTTCTGAGCAGTTCTTC. Its protein product is CASSEFDSSEQFF. V usage is TRBV25-1 and J usage is TRBJ2-1, with D tentatively TRBD1 (5 bases). V dropped 1 base and J dropped 9 bases, with 10 bases sitting between them. Germline V gene lookup returns CDR1 MGHDK and CDR2 SYGVNS. This CDR3 is 13 amino acids long.

This clone was picked up a small number of times. At the DNA level, this CDR3 is encoded by other sequences in the same sample as well. V and J are TRBV28 and TRBJ2-6; D might be TRBD2 (7 bases). The CDR3 is 15 residues long. The V end lost 2 bases, the J end lost 4 bases, and 9 bases lay between the germline ends. CDR1 MDHEN and CDR2 SYDVKM come from the germline V gene. In nucleotides, the CDR3 is TGTGCCAGCAGTTTAGCGGGGGCCGGGGCCAACGTCCTGACTTTC. Its protein is CASSLAGAGANVLTF. Combining the CDR3 with reference TRBV28 and TRBJ2-6 gives the whole variable domain DVKVTQSSRYLVKRTGEKVFLECVQDMDHENMFWYRQDPGLGLRLIYFSYDVKMKEKGDIPEGYSVSREKKERFSLILESASTNQTSMYLCASSLAGAGANVLTFGAGSRLTVL.

This clone showed up just a few times. CDR3 DNA: TGTGCCAGCAGCCTCGACGGGAGGGGGTACGAGACCCAGTACTTC. Translated, it gives CASSLDGRGYETQYF. The chain uses TRBV7-2 and TRBJ2-5; 8 bases agree with TRBD2. Germline V gene sequence: CDR1 SGHTA, CDR2 FQGNSA. This CDR3 is 15 amino acids long. V lost 5 bases to trimming and J lost 5 bases; unmatched junction nucleotides: 10.

In this sample, this clone turned up a few times. This chain uses TRBV9 with TRBJ2-4; a weak D match, TRBD1 (6 bases). The germline V gene encodes CDR1 SGDLS and CDR2 YYNGEE. The CDR3 consists of 14 residues. V dropped 3 bases and J dropped 3 bases, with 10 bases sitting between them. This CDR3 reads CASSETGSKNIQYF. The CDR3 bases are TGTGCCAGCAGCGAGACAGGCAGCAAAAACATTCAGTACTTC.